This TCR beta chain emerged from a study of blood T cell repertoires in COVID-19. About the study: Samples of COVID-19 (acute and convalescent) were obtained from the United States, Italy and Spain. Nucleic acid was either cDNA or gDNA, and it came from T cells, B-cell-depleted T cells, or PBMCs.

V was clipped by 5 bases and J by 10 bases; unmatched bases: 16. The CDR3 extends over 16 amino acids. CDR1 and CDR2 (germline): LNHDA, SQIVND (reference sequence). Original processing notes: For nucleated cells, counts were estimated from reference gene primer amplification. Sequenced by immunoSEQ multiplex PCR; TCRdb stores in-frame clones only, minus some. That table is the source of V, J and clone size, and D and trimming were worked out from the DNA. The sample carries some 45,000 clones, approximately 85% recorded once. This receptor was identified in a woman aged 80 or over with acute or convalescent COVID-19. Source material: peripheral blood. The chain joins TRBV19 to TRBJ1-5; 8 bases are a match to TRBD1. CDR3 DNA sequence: TGTGCCAGTAGTGTCATGCCCGGACAGGGAAGTTCACCCCAGCATTTT. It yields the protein CASSVMPGQGSSPQHF.